The 3 T cell receptor beta chains given below trace back to one sample, sequenced in a study of T cell responses to AZD1222 COVID-19 vaccine. The repertoire was sequenced with immunoSEQ multiplex PCR; TCRdb's copy has only in-frame clones and lacks some. The sample contains about 190,000 clones, around 87% of which appear only once. The material sequenced was peripheral blood, taken on day 0 of MenACWY control vaccination. Every receptor here comes from an adult in good health.

DNA for the CDR3: TGTGCTAGTGGTTCGTCCTCCAGGGACAGGACCGGAGGCTACACCTTC. Its protein product is CASGSSSRDRTGGYTF. The chain carries TRBV12-5 and TRBJ1-2, with TRBD1 matching over 8 bases. Trimming cost V 4 bases and J 8 bases; bases outside gene matches: 15. Per the germline V gene, CDR1 is LGHNT and CDR2 is FRNRAP. The CDR3 covers 16 residues. Full variable domain (missing parts from reference TRBV12-5 and TRBJ1-2): DARVTQTPRHKVTEMGQEVTMRCQPILGHNTVFWYRQTMMQGLELLAYFRNRAPLDDSGMPKDRFSAEMPDATLATLKIQPSEPRDSAVYFCASGSSSRDRTGGYTFGSGTRLTVV.

The chain combines TRBV10-3 with TRBJ1-3; TRBD1 might be the D (5 bases). CDR1 and CDR2 (germline): ENHRY, SYGVKD. Between the trimmed V and J ends, which lost 5 bases and 3 bases, there was a span of 8 bases. The CDR3 runs to 13 residues. This CDR3 is CAISQGDGNTIYF. Written as DNA, the CDR3 is TGTGCCATCAGTCAGGGTGATGGAAACACCATATATTTT.

V is TRBV28 and J is TRBJ2-7, with a tentative D call TRBD2 (5 bases). V was trimmed by 3 bases and J by 2 bases, leaving 8 bases between them. Germline V lookup: CDR1 MDHEN, CDR2 SYDVKM. The CDR3 sequence is 13 residues long. The CDR3 here is CASSFGGTYEQYF. CDR3 nucleotides: TGTGCCAGCAGTTTCGGAGGCACCTACGAGCAGTACTTC.